Reported below is one T cell receptor beta chain. Its antigen is currently unknown. TCRdb itself ran the reads through MiXCR, one entry per CDR3 protein. The table shows about 470,000 distinct CDR3 sequences, with under 55% occurring only once. The sample is drawn from a study of T cell repertoires in cytomegalovirus infection. Looked up from germline, CDR1 is KGHSH and CDR2 is LQKENI. This CDR3 spans 12 amino acids. With 6 bases removed from V and 5 bases from J, the gap between germline ends came to 11 bases. The chain employs TRBV18 and TRBJ2-7; TRBD2 might be the D (5 bases). Sequencing was performed on cultured PBMCs, taken from culture after CMV antigen stimulation. The TCR comes from a human donor in good health (CMV status not recorded). Some clones in this sample may be carry-over from other donors' samples. For the CDR3, the DNA is TGTGCCAGCTCCCCCTCCGGGGACGAGCAGTACTTC. It encodes CASSPSGDEQYF.